Detailed here is one T cell receptor beta chain. CDR1 and CDR2 from the germline V gene are SEHNR and FQNEAQ (reference sequence). The CDR3 has 15 amino acids. V was trimmed by 4 bases and J by 1 base, leaving 11 bases between them. Under the authors' procedure: Estimated nucleated cell counts came from reference gene primer amplification. Here immunoSEQ multiplex PCR was the method, and the copy in TCRdb shows in-frame clones only, minus some. V, J and clone size reflect that table, while D and trimming were determined from the DNA. The data contain approximately 20,000 clones, approximately 80% of them singletons. These data are taken from a study of blood T cell repertoires in COVID-19. Overall study: Samples of COVID-19 (acute and convalescent) were obtained from the United States, Italy and Spain. The cDNA or gDNA used as material had been derived from T cells, B-cell-depleted T cells, or PBMCs.

V is TRBV7-9 and J is TRBJ2-1; TRBD1 is a possible D gene (6 bases). The sample was peripheral blood. The sequence was collected from a human donor in a cohort sampled during active COVID-19. DNA of the CDR3: TGTGCCAGCAGCTCCACTCAGGGGTCCTACAATGAGCAGTTCTTC. It codes for CASSSTQGSYNEQFF.